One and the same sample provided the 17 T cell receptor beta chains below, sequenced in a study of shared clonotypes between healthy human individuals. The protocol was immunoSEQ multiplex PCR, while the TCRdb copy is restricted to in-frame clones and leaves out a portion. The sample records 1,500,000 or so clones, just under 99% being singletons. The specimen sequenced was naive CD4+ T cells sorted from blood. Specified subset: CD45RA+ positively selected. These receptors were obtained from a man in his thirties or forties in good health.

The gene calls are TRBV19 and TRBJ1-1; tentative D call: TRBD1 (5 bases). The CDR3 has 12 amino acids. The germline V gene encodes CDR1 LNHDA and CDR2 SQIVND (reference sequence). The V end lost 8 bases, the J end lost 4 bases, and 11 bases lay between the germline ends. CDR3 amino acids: CASGAFVTEAFF. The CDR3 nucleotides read TGTGCCAGTGGGGCTTTTGTCACTGAAGCTTTCTTT.

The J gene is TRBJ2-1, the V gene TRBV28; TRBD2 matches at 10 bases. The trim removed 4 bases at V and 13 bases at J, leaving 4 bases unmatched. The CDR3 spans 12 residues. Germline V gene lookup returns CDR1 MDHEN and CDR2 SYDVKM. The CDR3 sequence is CASSSLAGIQFF. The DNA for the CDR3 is TGTGCCAGCAGTTCACTAGCGGGAATTCAGTTCTTC.

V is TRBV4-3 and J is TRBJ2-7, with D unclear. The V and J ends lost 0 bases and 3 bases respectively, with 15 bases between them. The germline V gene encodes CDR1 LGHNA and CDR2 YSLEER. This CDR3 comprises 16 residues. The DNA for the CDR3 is TGCGCCAGCAGCCAAGATTGGCAGGAGAACCTCTACGAGCAGTACTTC. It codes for CASSQDWQENLYEQYF.

DNA for the CDR3: TGTGCCAGCAGACAGGGGCGCGTTGGTGAAAAACTGTTTTTT. It encodes CASRQGRVGEKLFF. J is TRBJ1-4 and V is TRBV18, with 8 bases aligning to TRBD1. The CDR3 is 14 amino acids. Losses at the gene ends were 8 bases for V and 7 bases for J; bases not matched to a gene: 9. Germline-derived CDR1 and CDR2 are KGHSH and LQKENI.

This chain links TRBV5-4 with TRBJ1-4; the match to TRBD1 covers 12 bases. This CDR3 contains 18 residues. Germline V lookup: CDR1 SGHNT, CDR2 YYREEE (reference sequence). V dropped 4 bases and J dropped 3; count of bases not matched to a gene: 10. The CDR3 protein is CASSPGQGALPPNEKLFF. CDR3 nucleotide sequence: TGTGCCAGCAGCCCGGGACAGGGGGCCCTACCCCCTAATGAAAAACTGTTTTTT.

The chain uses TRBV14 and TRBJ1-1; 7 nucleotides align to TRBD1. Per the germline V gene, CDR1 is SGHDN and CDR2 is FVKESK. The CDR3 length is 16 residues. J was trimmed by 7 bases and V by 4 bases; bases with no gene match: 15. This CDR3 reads CASSRDRDWSQSEAFF. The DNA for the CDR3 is TGTGCCAGCAGCCGCGACAGGGATTGGTCCCAGAGTGAAGCTTTCTTT.

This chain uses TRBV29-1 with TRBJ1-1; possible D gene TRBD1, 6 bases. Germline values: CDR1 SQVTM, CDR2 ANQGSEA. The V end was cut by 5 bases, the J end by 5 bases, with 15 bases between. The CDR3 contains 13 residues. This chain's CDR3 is CSVRDILGTEAFF. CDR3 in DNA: TGCAGCGTTAGGGACATTTTAGGAACTGAAGCTTTCTTT.

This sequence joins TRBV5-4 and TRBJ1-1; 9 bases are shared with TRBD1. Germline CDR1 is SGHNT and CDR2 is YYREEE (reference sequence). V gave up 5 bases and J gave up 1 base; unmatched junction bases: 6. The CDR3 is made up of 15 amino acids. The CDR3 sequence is CASSTGDRANTEAFF. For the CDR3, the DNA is TGTGCCAGCAGTACGGGGGACAGGGCGAACACTGAAGCTTTCTTT.

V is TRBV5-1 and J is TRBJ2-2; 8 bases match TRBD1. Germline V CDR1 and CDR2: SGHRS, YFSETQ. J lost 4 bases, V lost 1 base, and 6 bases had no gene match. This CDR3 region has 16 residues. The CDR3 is CASSLIAGGGTGELFF. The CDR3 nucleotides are TGCGCCAGCAGCTTGATCGCAGGGGGCGGCACCGGGGAGCTGTTTTTT.

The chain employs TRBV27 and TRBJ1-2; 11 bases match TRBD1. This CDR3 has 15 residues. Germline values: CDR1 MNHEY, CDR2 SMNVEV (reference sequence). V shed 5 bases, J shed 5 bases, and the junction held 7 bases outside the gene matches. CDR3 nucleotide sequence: TGTGCCAGCAGTCGGGGGACAGGGGGATTGTATGGCTACACCTTC. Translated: CASSRGTGGLYGYTF.

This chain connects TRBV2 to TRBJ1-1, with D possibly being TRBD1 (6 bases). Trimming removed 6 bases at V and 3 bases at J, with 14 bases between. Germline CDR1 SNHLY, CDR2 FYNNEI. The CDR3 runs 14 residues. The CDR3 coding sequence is TGTGCCAGCAGCACACAGGGAAGTCACACTGAAGCTTTCTTT. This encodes CASSTQGSHTEAFF.

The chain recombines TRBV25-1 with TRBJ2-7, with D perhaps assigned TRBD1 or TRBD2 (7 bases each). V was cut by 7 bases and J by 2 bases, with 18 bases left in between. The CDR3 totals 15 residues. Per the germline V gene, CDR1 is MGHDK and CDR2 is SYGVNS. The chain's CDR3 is CASNQGGIATYEQYF. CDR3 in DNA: TGTGCCAGCAACCAGGGGGGGATAGCGACCTACGAGCAGTACTTC.

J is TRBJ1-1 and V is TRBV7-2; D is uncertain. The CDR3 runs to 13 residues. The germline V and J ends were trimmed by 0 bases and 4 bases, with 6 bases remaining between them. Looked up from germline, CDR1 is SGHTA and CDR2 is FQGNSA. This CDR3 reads CASSLASATEAFF. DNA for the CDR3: TGTGCCAGCAGCTTAGCTTCAGCCACTGAAGCTTTCTTT.

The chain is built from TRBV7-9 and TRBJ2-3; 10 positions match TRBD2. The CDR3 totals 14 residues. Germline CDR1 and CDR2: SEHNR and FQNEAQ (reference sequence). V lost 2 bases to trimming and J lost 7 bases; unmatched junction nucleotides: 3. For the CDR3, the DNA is TGTGCCAGCAGCTTACTAGCGGGAGTAAATACGCAGTATTTT. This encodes CASSLLAGVNTQYF. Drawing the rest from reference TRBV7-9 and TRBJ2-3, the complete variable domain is DTGVSQNPRHKITKRGQNVTFRCDPISEHNRLYWYRQTLGQGPEFLTYFQNEAQLEKSRLLSDRFSAERPKGSFSTLEIQRTEQGDSAMYLCASSLLAGVNTQYFGPGTRLTVL.

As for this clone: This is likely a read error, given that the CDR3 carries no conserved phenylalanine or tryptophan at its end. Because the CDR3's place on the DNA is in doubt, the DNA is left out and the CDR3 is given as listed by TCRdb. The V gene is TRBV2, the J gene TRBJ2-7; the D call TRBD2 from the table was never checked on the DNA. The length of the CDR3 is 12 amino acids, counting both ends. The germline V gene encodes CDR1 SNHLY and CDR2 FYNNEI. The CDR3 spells CASSDRTSGARG.

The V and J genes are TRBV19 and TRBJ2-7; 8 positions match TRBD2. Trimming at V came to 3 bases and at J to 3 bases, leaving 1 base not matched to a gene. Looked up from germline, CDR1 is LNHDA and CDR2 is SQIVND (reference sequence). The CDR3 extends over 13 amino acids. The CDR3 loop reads CASSIGGDYEQYF. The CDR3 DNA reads TGTGCCAGTAGTATCGGGGGGGACTACGAGCAGTACTTC.

The CDR3 is CASSFKGASYEQYF. CDR3 DNA sequence: TGTGCCAGCAGCTTTAAGGGGGCAAGTTACGAGCAGTACTTC. The V gene is TRBV11-2, the J gene TRBJ2-7; TRBD1 matches 7 bases. The CDR3 is 14 amino acids. The germline V gene has CDR1 SGHAT and CDR2 FQNNGV. V shed 3 bases, J shed 4 bases, and the junction held 6 bases outside the gene matches.